The rows below give T cell receptor beta chains drawn from one sample of a study of shared clonotypes between healthy human individuals. Using immunoSEQ multiplex PCR, the repertoire was profiled, and TCRdb retains in-frame clones only, with some absent. This table holds about 1,500,000 clones, roughly 96% found once. Sequences were obtained from naive CD4+ T cells sorted from blood. The source of these receptors is a man aged 30-40 years in good health. Both conserved end residues are part of each CDR3. A D gene is named only where the DNA matches it firmly. The size field is filled for only some rows; it gives once, few, many or a size class.

d_call: -
clone_size: -
v_call: TRBV4-3
j_call: TRBJ2-2
cdr3_aa: CASSQKTGNTGELFF
cdr3_nt: TGCGCCAGCAGCCAAAAAACCGGGAACACCGGGGAGCTGTTTTTT

d_call: TRBD2
clone_size: -
v_call: TRBV6-4
j_call: TRBJ2-1
cdr3_aa: CASSRTGTTNYNEQFF
cdr3_nt: TGTGCCAGCAGTCGCACCGGGACTACCAACTACAATGAGCAGTTCTTC

d_call: -
clone_size: once
v_call: TRBV4-3
j_call: TRBJ2-3
cdr3_aa: CASSPGSRTSTDTQYF
cdr3_nt: TGCGCCAGCAGCCCCGGATCACGGACTAGCACAGATACGCAGTATTTT

d_call: -
clone_size: -
v_call: TRBV19
j_call: TRBJ2-7
cdr3_aa: CASSPPGHNYEQYF
cdr3_nt: TGTGCCAGTAGTCCGCCGGGACACAACTACGAGCAGTACTTC

d_call: TRBD2
clone_size: -
v_call: TRBV9
j_call: TRBJ2-1
cdr3_aa: CASSLQTSGRNEQFF
cdr3_nt: TGTGCCAGCAGCCTTCAAACTAGCGGGAGAAATGAGCAGTTCTTC

d_call: -
clone_size: -
v_call: TRBV5-4
j_call: TRBJ1-1
cdr3_aa: CASSLAGQNTEAFF
cdr3_nt: TGTGCCAGCAGCTTGGCCGGGCAGAACACTGAAGCTTTCTTT

d_call: -
clone_size: -
v_call: TRBV19
j_call: TRBJ2-2
cdr3_aa: CASSIGTGELFF
cdr3_nt: TGTGCCAGTAGTATTGGCACCGGGGAGCTGTTTTTT

d_call: -
clone_size: once
v_call: TRBV19
j_call: TRBJ2-5
cdr3_aa: CASSRVKETQYF
cdr3_nt: TGTGCCAGTAGTAGAGTAAAAGAGACCCAGTACTTC

d_call: TRBD2
clone_size: -
v_call: TRBV11-2
j_call: TRBJ2-7
cdr3_aa: CASSLDRTSSYEQYF
cdr3_nt: TGTGCCAGCAGCTTAGACAGGACTAGCTCCTACGAGCAGTACTTC

d_call: TRBD1
clone_size: -
v_call: TRBV5-6
j_call: TRBJ2-3
cdr3_aa: CASSSRGLGTDTQYF
cdr3_nt: TGTGCCAGCAGCTCGAGGGGGCTCGGCACAGATACGCAGTATTTT

d_call: TRBD1
clone_size: -
v_call: TRBV19
j_call: TRBJ2-1
cdr3_aa: CASSLGQGNEQFF
cdr3_nt: TGTGCCAGTAGTCTCGGACAGGGCAATGAGCAGTTCTTC

d_call: TRBD2
clone_size: -
v_call: TRBV7-8
j_call: TRBJ2-5
cdr3_aa: CASSLAVAGGLETQYF
cdr3_nt: TGTGCCAGCAGCTTAGCTGTAGCGGGAGGGTTAGAGACCCAGTACTTC

d_call: -
clone_size: few
v_call: TRBV5-4
j_call: TRBJ2-5
cdr3_aa: CASSLPGTETQYF
cdr3_nt: TGTGCCAGCAGCTTGCCCGGGACAGAGACCCAGTACTTC

d_call: TRBD1
clone_size: -
v_call: TRBV2
j_call: TRBJ2-3
cdr3_aa: CASTETGPTSTDTQYF
cdr3_nt: TGTGCCAGCACCGAGACAGGGCCAACTAGCACAGATACGCAGTATTTT

d_call: TRBD1
clone_size: once
v_call: TRBV30
j_call: TRBJ1-1
cdr3_aa: CAWKGTGSGAAFF
cdr3_nt: TGTGCCTGGAAGGGGACAGGGAGTGGCGCAGCTTTCTTT

d_call: -
clone_size: -
v_call: TRBV15
j_call: TRBJ1-2
cdr3_aa: CATSRDQRGLDYGYTF
cdr3_nt: TGTGCCACCAGCAGAGATCAGAGGGGACTGGACTATGGCTACACCTTC

d_call: -
clone_size: -
v_call: TRBV6-5
j_call: TRBJ2-5
cdr3_aa: CASSPAGGQETQYF
cdr3_nt: TGTGCCAGCAGTCCCGCGGGTGGTCAAGAGACCCAGTACTTC

d_call: TRBD1
clone_size: -
v_call: TRBV11-2
j_call: TRBJ1-1
cdr3_aa: CASSSTLGTGGTEAFF
cdr3_nt: TGTGCCAGCAGCTCGACACTCGGGACAGGGGGCACTGAAGCTTTCTTT

d_call: -
clone_size: -
v_call: TRBV9
j_call: TRBJ2-2
cdr3_aa: CASSVGAGQNTGELFF
cdr3_nt: TGTGCCAGCAGCGTAGGGGCGGGGCAAAACACCGGGGAGCTGTTTTTT

d_call: TRBD1
clone_size: -
v_call: TRBV28
j_call: TRBJ1-2
cdr3_aa: CASSFGTGYVKNYGYTF
cdr3_nt: TGTGCCAGCAGTTTTGGGACAGGGTACGTGAAAAACTATGGCTACACCTTC

d_call: TRBD1
clone_size: -
v_call: TRBV5-6
j_call: TRBJ1-4
cdr3_aa: CASSSRQGQKLFF
cdr3_nt: TGTGCCAGCAGTAGTCGACAGGGGCAAAAACTGTTTTTT

d_call: TRBD2
clone_size: once
v_call: TRBV19
j_call: TRBJ2-5
cdr3_aa: CASSIRGLAGHQETQYF
cdr3_nt: TGTGCCAGTAGTATAAGAGGGCTAGCGGGACACCAAGAGACCCAGTACTTC

d_call: -
clone_size: -
v_call: TRBV5-1
j_call: TRBJ1-4
cdr3_aa: CASSLVGEKLFF
cdr3_nt: TGCGCCAGCAGCTTGGTGGGAGAAAAACTGTTTTTT

d_call: TRBD1
clone_size: few
v_call: TRBV5-1
j_call: TRBJ2-2
cdr3_aa: CASTRQGPNTGELFF
cdr3_nt: TGCGCCAGCACCCGACAGGGTCCGAACACCGGGGAGCTGTTTTTT

d_call: TRBD2
clone_size: -
v_call: TRBV29-1
j_call: TRBJ2-7
cdr3_aa: CSVDVRGLAGSYEQYF
cdr3_nt: TGCAGCGTTGATGTACGGGGACTAGCGGGTTCCTACGAGCAGTACTTC

d_call: TRBD2
clone_size: -
v_call: TRBV2
j_call: TRBJ2-1
cdr3_aa: CASLPWSGDNEQFF
cdr3_nt: TGTGCCTCGCTTCCCTGGAGCGGGGACAATGAGCAGTTCTTC

d_call: -
clone_size: -
v_call: TRBV6-1
j_call: TRBJ1-1
cdr3_aa: CASSDTGWTEAFF
cdr3_nt: TGTGCCAGCAGCGATACAGGGTGGACTGAAGCTTTCTTT

d_call: TRBD2
clone_size: -
v_call: TRBV18
j_call: TRBJ2-1
cdr3_aa: CASSPPLAGAYNEQFF
cdr3_nt: TGTGCCAGCTCACCTCCCTTAGCGGGAGCCTACAATGAGCAGTTCTTC

d_call: -
clone_size: -
v_call: TRBV10-3
j_call: TRBJ1-1
cdr3_aa: CAISEQGRTEAFF
cdr3_nt: TGTGCCATCAGTGAGCAGGGTAGGACTGAAGCTTTCTTT

d_call: -
clone_size: -
v_call: TRBV13
j_call: TRBJ1-4
cdr3_aa: CASSLGSGQWNEKLFF
cdr3_nt: TGTGCCAGCAGCTTAGGTTCCGGACAGTGGAATGAAAAACTGTTTTTT

d_call: TRBD2
clone_size: -
v_call: TRBV9
j_call: TRBJ2-3
cdr3_aa: CASSVSGRVPDTQYF
cdr3_nt: TGTGCCAGCAGCGTTAGCGGGAGGGTTCCAGATACGCAGTATTTT

d_call: -
clone_size: -
v_call: TRBV2
j_call: TRBJ2-2
cdr3_aa: CAVKVGGVTGELFF
cdr3_nt: TGTGCCGTCAAGGTCGGCGGGGTCACCGGGGAGCTGTTTTTT

d_call: TRBD2
clone_size: -
v_call: TRBV7-9
j_call: TRBJ2-7
cdr3_aa: CASSAGLAGGNEQYF
cdr3_nt: TGTGCCAGCAGCGCAGGACTAGCGGGAGGTAACGAGCAGTACTTC

d_call: -
clone_size: -
v_call: TRBV7-9
j_call: TRBJ2-2
cdr3_aa: CASSSSTGELFF
cdr3_nt: TGTGCCAGCAGCTCCTCGACCGGGGAGCTGTTTTTT

d_call: TRBD1
clone_size: once
v_call: TRBV18
j_call: TRBJ1-5
cdr3_aa: CASSPGTASNQPQHF
cdr3_nt: TGTGCCAGCTCCCCCGGGACAGCTAGCAATCAGCCCCAGCATTTT

d_call: TRBD2
clone_size: -
v_call: TRBV29-1
j_call: TRBJ2-1
cdr3_aa: CSVQTSGSRNEQFF
cdr3_nt: TGCAGCGTTCAGACTAGCGGGAGTAGGAATGAGCAGTTCTTC

d_call: -
clone_size: -
v_call: TRBV4-2
j_call: TRBJ1-5
cdr3_aa: CASSQDGQPQHF
cdr3_nt: TGTGCCAGCAGCCAAGACGGCCAGCCCCAGCATTTT

d_call: -
clone_size: -
v_call: TRBV9
j_call: TRBJ2-5
cdr3_aa: CASSVETQGTQYF
cdr3_nt: TGTGCCAGCAGCGTAGAAACGCAGGGGACCCAGTACTTC

d_call: -
clone_size: once
v_call: TRBV6-5
j_call: TRBJ2-1
cdr3_aa: CASSYSFTYNEQFF
cdr3_nt: TGTGCCAGCAGTTACTCGTTTACATACAATGAGCAGTTCTTC

d_call: TRBD1
clone_size: -
v_call: TRBV5-4
j_call: TRBJ1-4
cdr3_aa: CASSSQGAHEKLFF
cdr3_nt: TGTGCCAGCAGCTCTCAGGGGGCGCATGAAAAACTGTTTTTT

d_call: -
clone_size: -
v_call: TRBV10-3
j_call: TRBJ1-4
cdr3_aa: CAISEPEVGEKLFF
cdr3_nt: TGTGCCATCAGTGAGCCGGAGGTGGGTGAAAAACTGTTTTTT

d_call: -
clone_size: -
v_call: TRBV6-5
j_call: TRBJ2-7
cdr3_aa: CASSYADAAPYEQYF
cdr3_nt: TGTGCCAGCAGTTACGCGGACGCGGCACCCTACGAGCAGTACTTC

d_call: TRBD1
clone_size: -
v_call: TRBV29-1
j_call: TRBJ2-3
cdr3_aa: CSDRQGPSTDTQYF
cdr3_nt: TGCAGCGACCGACAGGGGCCCAGCACAGATACGCAGTATTTT

d_call: -
clone_size: -
v_call: TRBV18
j_call: TRBJ2-7
cdr3_aa: CASSSSPGHTYEQYF
cdr3_nt: TGTGCCAGCTCATCAAGCCCGGGACACACCTACGAGCAGTACTTC

d_call: -
clone_size: -
v_call: TRBV18
j_call: TRBJ1-2
cdr3_aa: CASSPRSQSRDGYTF
cdr3_nt: TGTGCCAGCTCACCACGGAGTCAAAGCAGGGACGGCTACACCTTC

d_call: TRBD2
clone_size: -
v_call: TRBV25-1
j_call: TRBJ2-7
cdr3_aa: CASSGSGRRYEQYF
cdr3_nt: TGTGCCAGCAGTGGTAGCGGGAGGAGGTACGAGCAGTACTTC

d_call: -
clone_size: -
v_call: TRBV13
j_call: TRBJ2-3
cdr3_aa: CASSLGGVPDTQYF
cdr3_nt: TGTGCCAGCAGCTTGGGCGGGGTCCCAGATACGCAGTATTTT

d_call: TRBD1
clone_size: -
v_call: TRBV19
j_call: TRBJ2-7
cdr3_aa: CASSGDSSYEQYF
cdr3_nt: TGTGCCAGTAGTGGGGACAGCTCCTACGAGCAGTACTTC

d_call: -
clone_size: -
v_call: TRBV29-1
j_call: TRBJ1-2
cdr3_aa: CSVVSPRGYTF
cdr3_nt: TGCAGCGTTGTATCCCCGCGGGGCTACACCTTC

d_call: TRBD1
clone_size: -
v_call: TRBV5-1
j_call: TRBJ1-5
cdr3_aa: CASSLDRGPPQPQHF
cdr3_nt: TGCGCCAGCAGCTTGGACAGGGGCCCGCCTCAGCCCCAGCATTTT

d_call: -
clone_size: -
v_call: TRBV25-1
j_call: TRBJ2-2
cdr3_aa: CASSDPVTNTGELFF
cdr3_nt: TGTGCCAGCAGTGATCCAGTTACGAACACCGGGGAGCTGTTTTTT